These 9 T cell receptor beta chains originate from one sample sequenced in a study of T cells in Graves' hyperthyroidism and ophthalmopathy. Using RNA transcripts as the source, TCR beta CDR3 regions were amplified. First-round RT-PCR with HTBI primers amplified the TCR CDR3 region. TCRdb used MiXCR to reprocess the multiplex PCR reads, holding one entry per CDR3 protein. The table shows about 740,000 distinct CDR3 sequences, with 12% to 15% occurring only once. The specimen was blood. Every receptor here comes from a woman between 18 and 29 years old with Graves' hyperthyroidism.

V gene TRBV5-1 combines with J gene TRBJ1-1, with 9 bases fitting TRBD1. V trimming: 6 bases; J trimming: 6 bases; junction bases outside the gene matches: 6. Germline loops: CDR1 SGHRS, CDR2 YFSETQ. The CDR3 length is 13 residues. The CDR3, as DNA: TGCGCCAGCAATCCCACAGGGGGCTCTGAAGCTTTCTTT. This gives the protein CASNPTGGSEAFF.

The V gene is TRBV29-1, the J gene TRBJ2-7; TRBD1 matches 10 bases. Looked up from germline, CDR1 is SQVTM and CDR2 is ANQGSEA. V lost 3 bases, J lost 2 bases, and 7 bases stayed unmatched. The CDR3 covers 15 residues. CDR3 protein: CSVDSPGTGAYEQYF. DNA for the CDR3: TGCAGCGTTGATAGCCCGGGGACAGGGGCCTACGAGCAGTACTTC.

There are a few counts of this clonotype. V usage is TRBV28 and J usage is TRBJ1-2; a possible D gene is TRBD1 (5 bases). Looked up from germline, CDR1 is MDHEN and CDR2 is SYDVKM. This CDR3 comprises 11 residues. Trimming removed 11 bases from V and 2 bases from J, with 9 bases in between. CDR3 amino acids: CAHGGNYGYTF. The CDR3 DNA follows: TGTGCCCATGGGGGAAACTATGGCTACACCTTC.

The rearrangement joins TRBV7-9 to TRBJ1-1; D gene uncertain. The CDR3 loop spans 13 amino acids. Trimming shortened V by 5 bases and J by 11 bases, and 18 bases separated the two germline ends. Germline V gives CDR1 SEHNR, CDR2 FQNEAQ (reference sequence). The CDR3 sequence is CASSPLQAHDAFF. CDR3 in DNA: TGTGCCAGCAGCCCACTTCAGGCCCATGATGCTTTCTTT.

This clonotype was picked up many times. This chain joins TRBV12-3 or TRBV12-4 and TRBJ2-3; a weak D match, TRBD2 (5 bases). V was shortened by 4 bases and J by 5 bases, with 10 bases between the two germline ends. The CDR3 is 13 amino acids. The CDR3 reads CASSSRAEDTQYF. CDR3 bases: TGTGCCAGCAGTTCGAGGGCGGAAGATACGCAGTATTTT.

The V call is TRBV7-9, the J call TRBJ2-7, with unresolved D. The ends were cut back, 2 bases at V and 0 bases at J, with 14 bases in the middle. Germline values: CDR1 SEHNR, CDR2 FQNEAQ (reference sequence). CDR3 length: 16 residues. The CDR3 loop is CASSLSLGLGSYEQYF. The CDR3, as DNA: TGTGCCAGCAGCTTATCCCTAGGCCTGGGCTCCTACGAGCAGTACTTC.

This clonotype was recorded a few times. The chain carries TRBV13 and TRBJ2-1, with D possibly matching TRBD1 (5 bases). The CDR3 length is 18 residues. The V end lost 0 bases, the J end lost 5 bases, and 20 bases lay between the germline ends. CDR1 is PRHDT and CDR2 is FYEKMQ in the germline V gene (reference sequence). The CDR3 DNA sequence: TGTGCCAGCAGCTTAGGCCTTGGTCAACTACAGGCGGACAATGAGCAGTTCTTC. This gives the protein CASSLGLGQLQADNEQFF. Full variable domain (rest looked up from reference TRBV13 and TRBJ2-1): AAGVIQSPRHLIKEKRETATLKCYPIPRHDTVYWYQQGPGQDPQFLISFYEKMQSDKGSIPDRFSAQQFSDYHSELNMSSLELGDSALYFCASSLGLGQLQADNEQFFGPGTRLTVL.

This clonotype occurred many times. The J gene is TRBJ1-4, the V gene TRBV5-5; D is ambiguous. Germline loops: CDR1 SGHKS, CDR2 YYEKEE (reference sequence). V was clipped by 4 bases and J by 5 bases, with 6 bases between them. This CDR3 has 12 amino acids. The CDR3 sequence is CASSLQNEKLFF. CDR3 in DNA: TGTGCCAGCAGCCTGCAGAATGAAAAACTGTTTTTT. The full variable domain, with the rest looked up from reference TRBV5-5 and TRBJ1-4, is DAGVTQSPTHLIKTRGQQVTLRCSPISGHKSVSWYQQVLGQGPQFIFQYYEKEERGRGNFPDRFSARQFPNYSSELNVNALLLGDSALYLCASSLQNEKLFFGSGTQLSVL.

This clonotype was seen many times. This chain links TRBV5-1 with TRBJ1-1; possible D gene TRBD1, 5 bases. Trimming removed 1 base at V and 6 bases at J, with 10 bases between. Germline V lookup: CDR1 SGHRS, CDR2 YFSETQ. CDR3 length equals 13 residues. DNA of the CDR3: TGCGCCAGCAGCTTGCAGGGTACCGCTGAAGCTTTCTTT. As protein: CASSLQGTAEAFF.